This T cell receptor beta chain was obtained from a study of T cell responses to AZD1222 COVID-19 vaccine. Regarding the study as a whole: Baseline seropositivity characterized only six AZD1222 recipients. Most donors were white British, females outnumbered males, and clonal diversity was possibly underestimated. Two doses of AZD1222 preceded a rise in Spike-specific TCR breadth and depth. Nearly half of spike-specific TCRs reportedly target variant regions that are unmutated in the B.1.351 and B.1.1.7 variants.

CDR3 size: 13 residues. V was shortened by 4 bases and J by 2 bases, with 6 bases between the two germline ends. Germline CDR1 and CDR2: SGHAT and FQNNGV. Repertoires were generated with immunoSEQ multiplex PCR, while TCRdb's copy carries only in-frame clones and drops some. This table has approximately 150,000 clones, approximately 90% appearing once. On this clone itself: What it recognizes is unknown.

This sample comprised peripheral blood, obtained on day 0 of AZD1222 vaccination. The gene calls are TRBV11-2 and TRBJ1-5; no reliable D call. The TCR comes from an adult in good health. This CDR3 reads CASSWAGNQPQHF. As DNA, the CDR3 is TGTGCCAGCAGCTGGGCGGGCAATCAGCCCCAGCATTTT. The entire variable domain, with the rest obtained from reference TRBV11-2 and TRBJ1-5, is as follows: EAGVAQSPRYKIIEKRQSVAFWCNPISGHATLYWYQQILGQGPKLLIQFQNNGVVDDSQLPKDRFSAERLKGVDSTLKIQPAKLEDSAVYLCASSWAGNQPQHFGDGTRLSIL.